These 24 T cell receptor beta chains were sequenced from one sample in a study of spatial heterogeneity in lung cancer. Their antigen targets remain unknown. Study findings and constraints: For expanded intratumoral alpha and beta TCRs, counts tracked tumor mutation counts.

From the 5' RACE reads, TCRdb called clonotypes with MiXCR, one entry per CDR3 protein. The sample lists approximately 26,000 distinct CDR3 sequences; approximately 10% were seen once. Time point denoted: sample taken at primary tumor resection. Sequenced here: lung tumor tissue, sampled at surgery. The receptors shown here come from a male donor with early-stage non-small cell lung cancer.

The genes are TRBV28 and TRBJ2-2; D uncertain. V lost 3 bases, J lost 5 bases, and 10 bases lay in between. The CDR3 extends over 14 amino acids. Germline-derived CDR1 and CDR2 are MDHEN and SYDVKM. The CDR3 here is CASSFGPRTGELFF. In DNA form, the CDR3 reads TGTGCCAGCAGTTTCGGGCCCAGGACCGGGGAGCTGTTTTTT.

This clonotype has more than one count but fewer than ten. The CDR3 bases are TGCGCCAGCAGCTTGGACCGGAACTGGGTATTAGGGGCCAACGTCCTGACTTTC. It encodes CASSLDRNWVLGANVLTF. The chain employs TRBV5-1 and TRBJ2-6; D remains unclear. Germline V gene sequence: CDR1 SGHRS, CDR2 YFSETQ. V lost 0 bases and J 4 bases, leaving 17 bases between the germline ends. The CDR3 contains 18 residues.

This clonotype was seen a handful of times. The genes are TRBV6-6 and TRBJ2-3; no definite D call. This CDR3 has 14 residues. Trimming shortened V by 4 bases and J by 4 bases, and 12 bases separated the two germline ends. Germline V lookup: CDR1 MNHNY, CDR2 SVGAGI (reference sequence). CDR3 region: CASSSRVVADTQYF. The CDR3 DNA follows: TGTGCCAGCAGTTCTAGAGTCGTAGCAGATACGCAGTATTTT.

The chain is built from TRBV30 and TRBJ1-2, with D unclear. There are 15 residues in the CDR3. With 2 bases removed from V and 4 bases from J, the gap between germline ends came to 17 bases. Germline lookup yields CDR1 GTSNPN and CDR2 SVGIG (reference sequence). The CDR3: CAWSRRTVTLYGYTF. CDR3 coding DNA: TGTGCCTGGAGTCGTAGGACTGTTACCCTCTATGGCTACACCTTC.

This clonotype turned up a few times. The gene calls are TRBV6-6 and TRBJ2-1; a weak D match, TRBD2 (6 bases). The germline V gene has CDR1 MNHNY and CDR2 SVGAGI (reference sequence). The CDR3 extends over 14 amino acids. V was pared by 7 bases and J by 7 bases, with 17 bases between. The CDR3 spells CASTPAGIGNEQFF. The CDR3 DNA reads as TGTGCCAGCACCCCCGCGGGGATTGGTAATGAGCAGTTCTTC.

In this sample, this clonotype turned up many times. This chain uses TRBV12-3 or TRBV12-4 with TRBJ2-1; D call uncertain. The V end lost 6 bases, the J end lost 8 bases, and 8 bases lay between the germline ends. The CDR3 is 11 residues long. The CDR3 reads CASSASDEQFF. CDR3 nucleotide sequence: TGTGCCAGCAGCGCAAGCGATGAGCAGTTCTTC.

At least ten counts were recorded for this clonotype. This chain joins TRBV4-2 and TRBJ2-7, with D perhaps TRBD1 (5 bases). V dropped 0 bases and J dropped 5 bases, with 11 bases sitting between them. Germline V gene sequence: CDR1 LGHNA, CDR2 YNFKEQ. The CDR3 totals 14 residues. The CDR3 region is CASSQEYGRDEQYF. The CDR3 nucleotides read TGTGCCAGCAGCCAAGAGTACGGCAGGGACGAGCAGTACTTC.

Ten or more counts support this clonotype. The chain recombines TRBV9 with TRBJ2-1; no clear D gene. The germline V and J ends were trimmed by 3 bases and 8 bases, with 15 bases remaining between them. CDR1 and CDR2 (germline): SGDLS, YYNGEE. There are 14 residues in the CDR3. CDR3 in amino acids: CASSGFPLMDEQFF. CDR3 nucleotides: TGTGCCAGCAGCGGATTTCCCTTGATGGATGAGCAGTTCTTC. The full variable domain, rest sourced from reference TRBV9 and TRBJ2-1, is DSGVTQTPKHLITATGQRVTLRCSPRSGDLSVYWYQQSLDQGLQFLIQYYNGEERAKGNILERFSAQQFPDLHSELNLSSLELGDSALYFCASSGFPLMDEQFFGPGTRLTVL.

There are many counts of this clonotype. The chain joins TRBV7-9 to TRBJ1-5, with TRBD1 as a possible D gene (5 bases). CDR3 length: 14 residues. CDR1 and CDR2 from the germline V gene are SEHNR and FQNEAQ (reference sequence). V lost 5 bases and J 7 bases, leaving 15 bases between the germline ends. The CDR3: CASSRDVSRQPQHF. CDR3 sequence (DNA): TGTGCCAGCAGCAGGGACGTCTCCCGGCAGCCCCAGCATTTT. The full variable domain, with the rest looked up from reference TRBV7-9 and TRBJ1-5, is DTGVSQNPRHKITKRGQNVTFRCDPISEHNRLYWYRQTLGQGPEFLTYFQNEAQLEKSRLLSDRFSAERPKGSFSTLEIQRTEQGDSAMYLCASSRDVSRQPQHFGDGTRLSIL.

This clonotype was seen a few times. The chain links TRBV18 to TRBJ2-3; no clear D gene. This CDR3 has 12 amino acids. V lost 0 bases to trimming and J lost 2 bases, with 0 bases between them. Germline CDR1 and CDR2: KGHSH and LQKENI. In DNA form, the CDR3 reads TGTGCCAGCTCACCACCCACAGATACGCAGTATTTT. This codes for CASSPPTDTQYF.

The chain combines TRBV7-9 with TRBJ1-4; 8 bases are shared with TRBD1. The CDR3 loop spans 15 amino acids. Germline V gene lookup returns CDR1 SEHNR and CDR2 FQNEAQ (reference sequence). Trimming cost V 4 bases and J 5 bases; bases outside gene matches: 6. This CDR3 is CASSSSNRGNEKLFF. Here the CDR3 DNA reads TGTGCCAGCAGCTCAAGCAACAGGGGGAATGAAAAACTGTTTTTT.

This clonotype was picked up many times. The chain links TRBV7-8 to TRBJ2-1, with 11 bases identical to TRBD2. Looked up from germline, CDR1 is SGHVS and CDR2 is FQNEAQ. This CDR3 contains 17 residues. V lost 5 bases, J lost 1 base, and 7 bases stayed unmatched. The CDR3 coding sequence is TGTGCCAGCAGCCCCCTCATAGCGGGAGGGTCCTACAATGAGCAGTTCTTC. It is translated as CASSPLIAGGSYNEQFF. The variable domain in full, with the rest retrieved from reference TRBV7-8 and TRBJ2-1, is GAGVSQSPRYKVAKRGQDVALRCDPISGHVSLFWYQQALGQGPEFLTYFQNEAQLDKSGLPSDRFFAERPEGSVSTLKIQRTQQEDSAVYLCASSPLIAGGSYNEQFFGPGTRLTVL.

The sample holds many counts of this clonotype. This rearrangement joins TRBV3-1 to TRBJ1-6, with 7 bases matching TRBD1. Germline CDR1 is LGHDT and CDR2 is YNNKEL (reference sequence). Trimming at V came to 3 bases and at J to 16 bases, leaving 18 bases not matched to a gene. The CDR3 is made up of 16 amino acids. In nucleotides, the CDR3 is TGTGCCAGCAGCCAGGGCAGGGGGGCCTATAATTCACTTCTCCACTTT. Translating gives CASSQGRGAYNSLLHF.

The table lists this clonotype with many counts. The V call is TRBV20-1, the J call TRBJ2-5; D call uncertain. Trimming stripped 0 bases from V and 2 bases from J, with 10 bases between. Germline V gives CDR1 DFQATT, CDR2 SNEGSKA (reference sequence). The CDR3 spans 14 residues. The CDR3 spells CSAREWLNQETQYF. In nucleotides, the CDR3 is TGCAGTGCTAGAGAATGGCTGAATCAAGAGACCCAGTACTTC.

Only a few counts were recorded for this clonotype. A much larger clone sits a single nucleotide away, making a read error possible. This CDR3 is CASSLETDTQYF. CDR3 nucleotides: TGCGCCAGCAGCTTGGAGACAGATACGCAGTATTTT. This sequence joins TRBV5-1 and TRBJ2-3; no firm D call. Germline lookup yields CDR1 SGHRS and CDR2 YFSETQ. The V end was cut by 0 bases, the J end by 3 bases, with 2 bases between. This CDR3 region has 12 residues.

This clonotype was picked up many times. The chain carries TRBV5-1 and TRBJ2-1; 9 nucleotides align to TRBD1. The CDR3 runs to 15 residues. Germline V gene sequence: CDR1 SGHRS, CDR2 YFSETQ. Trimming removed 1 base from V and 4 bases from J; junction bases left unmatched: 3. The CDR3, as DNA: TGCGCCAGCAGCTTGTTCGGACAGGGGTACAATGAGCAGTTCTTC. This codes for CASSLFGQGYNEQFF.

V gene TRBV7-2 combines with J gene TRBJ2-2, with D tentatively TRBD1 or TRBD2 (5 bases each). This CDR3 has 16 residues. The V and J ends lost 1 base and 5 bases respectively, with 14 bases between them. The germline V gene encodes CDR1 SGHTA and CDR2 FQGNSA. The DNA for the CDR3 is TGTGCCAGCAGCTTAGTCGCAGGGAGAAGAACCGGGGAGCTGTTTTTT. This sequence encodes CASSLVAGRRTGELFF.

This clonotype was detected ten times or more. V is TRBV7-3 and J is TRBJ2-5, with TRBD2 matching over 9 bases. The CDR3 has 14 residues. The V segment lost 5 bases and the J segment 5 bases; nucleotides outside the gene matches: 6. Per germline, CDR1 SGHTA and CDR2 FQGTGA. The CDR3 here is CASSHAGGRETQYF. The CDR3 region has the DNA TGTGCCAGCAGCCACGCGGGAGGGCGGGAGACCCAGTACTTC.

The chain recombines TRBV7-9 with TRBJ1-3; no definite D call. This CDR3 is built from 15 residues. CDR1 and CDR2 from the germline V gene are SEHNR and FQNEAQ (reference sequence). V was pared by 0 bases and J by 0 bases, with 6 bases between. CDR3 residues: CASSLAGFSGNTIYF. The DNA for the CDR3 is TGTGCCAGCAGCTTAGCGGGTTTCTCTGGAAACACCATATATTTT. Variable domain in full (rest from reference TRBV7-9 and TRBJ1-3): DTGVSQNPRHKITKRGQNVTFRCDPISEHNRLYWYRQTLGQGPEFLTYFQNEAQLEKSRLLSDRFSAERPKGSFSTLEIQRTEQGDSAMYLCASSLAGFSGNTIYFGEGSWLTVV.

In this sample, this clonotype turned up many times. V gene TRBV7-2 combines with J gene TRBJ2-3; no clear D gene. The CDR3 is made up of 13 amino acids. Deletions cut 1 base from V and 4 bases from J, with 6 bases between. Germline V gene data show CDR1 as SGHTA and CDR2 as FQGNSA. The CDR3 sequence: CASSLEVPDTQYF. For the CDR3, the DNA is TGTGCCAGCAGCTTAGAGGTCCCAGATACGCAGTATTTT.

CDR3 sequence reads: CAISGGQQQETQYF. CDR3 DNA sequence: TGTGCCATCAGCGGGGGACAGCAACAAGAGACCCAGTACTTC. The chain couples TRBV10-3 to TRBJ2-5, with D possibly matching TRBD1 (7 bases). Looked up from germline, CDR1 is ENHRY and CDR2 is SYGVKD. V was pared by 6 bases and J by 2 bases, with 13 bases between. This CDR3 is built from 14 residues.

There are many counts of this clonotype. V is TRBV3-1 and J is TRBJ1-5, with 10 bases fitting TRBD1. Germline V gene sequence: CDR1 LGHDT, CDR2 YNNKEL (reference sequence). J gave up 1 base and V 0 bases, and 12 bases lay outside the gene matches. The CDR3 sequence is 20 residues long. CDR3 in amino acids: CASSQDIPGTGALSNQPQHF. As DNA, the CDR3 is TGTGCCAGCAGCCAAGATATTCCGGGGACAGGGGCTTTGAGCAATCAGCCCCAGCATTTT.

This clonotype is judged medium-sized. This chain joins TRBV28 and TRBJ2-7; D is possibly TRBD1 or TRBD2 (5 bases each). The germline V gene has CDR1 MDHEN and CDR2 SYDVKM. Trimming left V 5 bases short and J 5 bases short, with 19 bases between. The CDR3 consists of 15 residues. This CDR3 is CASSHSPGLSNEQYF. CDR3 bases: TGTGCCAGCAGTCACTCACCGGGGCTTTCGAACGAGCAGTACTTC.

In this sample, this clonotype turned up many times. This sequence joins TRBV11-2 and TRBJ2-7; TRBD1 matches 9 bases. Germline CDR1 is SGHAT and CDR2 is FQNNGV. The CDR3 spans 16 residues. V trimming: 4 bases; J trimming: 2 bases; junction bases outside the gene matches: 9. The CDR3 sequence: CASSSGQGKGTYEQYF. Here the CDR3 DNA reads TGTGCCAGCAGCTCGGGACAGGGAAAGGGAACCTACGAGCAGTACTTC.